The rows below give T cell receptor beta chains drawn from one sample of a study of blood T cell repertoires in COVID-19. The data were produced by immunoSEQ multiplex PCR, yet TCRdb's version contains in-frame clones alone and is incomplete. The data show 170,000 or so clones, about 80% seen once. Material for sequencing was peripheral blood. The source is a human donor in a cohort sampled during active COVID-19. CDR3s include the opening cysteine and the closing phenylalanine or tryptophan. D genes are given only for firm matches. Clone size is not always given. Where it is, it says once, few, many or a class for expanded clones.

CDR3aa	CDR3nt	d_gene	abundance	v_gene	j_gene
CASSVLAGGHGTDTQYF	TGCGCCAGCAGTGTACTAGCGGGGGGGCACGGCACAGATACGCAGTATTTT	TRBD2	-	TRBV10-2	TRBJ2-3
CASSQDRTGGAGANVLTF	TGCGCCAGCAGCCAAGATCGAACAGGGGGCGCTGGGGCCAACGTCCTGACTTTC	TRBD1	-	TRBV4-1	TRBJ2-6
CASSFDRGVSGNTIYF	TGTGCCAGCAGCTTTGACAGGGGCGTTTCTGGAAACACCATATATTTT	TRBD1	-	TRBV28	TRBJ1-3
CAISDTGAHQPQHF	TGTGCCATCAGCGATACAGGGGCGCATCAGCCCCAGCATTTT	TRBD1	-	TRBV10-3	TRBJ1-5
CASSPTGVPSSEQYF	TGTGCCAGCAGCCCGACAGGGGTCCCCTCCTCCGAGCAGTACTTC	TRBD1	-	TRBV5-4	TRBJ2-7
CASSLNRVYEQYF	TGCGCCAGCAGCTTGAACAGGGTCTACGAGCAGTACTTC	-	-	TRBV5-1	TRBJ2-7
CASSPYPGQGGYGYTF	TGTGCCAGCAGTCCCTACCCGGGACAGGGTGGTTATGGCTACACCTTC	TRBD1	-	TRBV28	TRBJ1-2
CASSDFQGPYSNQPQHF	TGTGCCAGCAGTGATTTTCAGGGCCCCTATAGCAATCAGCCCCAGCATTTT	-	-	TRBV6-1	TRBJ1-5
CASSIRLFGQGRAQANEQFF	TGTGCCAGTAGTATACGCTTATTTGGGCAGGGCCGGGCACAGGCGAATGAGCAGTTCTTC	-	-	TRBV19	TRBJ2-1
CASSSAGEYGYTF	TGTGCCAGCTCATCGGCAGGGGAGTATGGCTACACCTTC	-	-	TRBV12-3/TRBV12-4	TRBJ1-2
CASSRGTSGISYNEQFF	TGTGCCAGCAGCCGCGGGACTAGCGGGATCTCCTACAATGAGCAGTTCTTC	TRBD2	-	TRBV7-3	TRBJ2-1
CANSLGAGANVYNEQFF	TGTGCCAACTCCTTGGGGGCGGGGGCCAACGTGTACAATGAGCAGTTCTTC	-	-	TRBV5-8	TRBJ2-1
CASSPQGFGYEQYF	TGTGCCAGCAGCCCCCAGGGGTTCGGCTACGAGCAGTACTTC	-	-	TRBV7-8	TRBJ2-7
CASSQDPRGPEGWSEQYF	TGCGCCAGCAGCCAAGATCCCAGAGGGCCGGAGGGATGGAGCGAGCAGTACTTC	-	-	TRBV4-1	TRBJ2-7
CASSFGGLNSPLHF	TGTGCCAGCAGTTTTGGAGGATTAAATTCACCCCTCCACTTT	-	-	TRBV27	TRBJ1-6
CASSISYEQYF	TGTGCCAGCAGCATCTCCTACGAGCAGTACTTC	-	-	TRBV2	TRBJ2-7
CATSEPGTGNLKQYF	TGTGCCACCAGTGAGCCCGGGACAGGGAACTTAAAGCAGTACTTC	TRBD1	-	TRBV24-1	TRBJ2-7
CASSQRQALLTTSYEQYF	TGTGCCAGCAGCCAAAGACAGGCCCTACTTACTACCTCCTACGAGCAGTACTTC	-	-	TRBV3-1/TRBV3-2	TRBJ2-7
CASREQGADEQFF	TGTGCCAGCAGAGAACAGGGCGCGGATGAGCAGTTCTTC	-	-	TRBV28	TRBJ2-1
CASSWANSYEQYF	TGTGCCAGCAGTTGGGCAAACTCCTACGAGCAGTACTTC	-	-	TRBV27	TRBJ2-7
CASSLSSGGYEQYF	TGTGCCAGCAGTTTATCTAGCGGAGGGTACGAGCAGTACTTC	TRBD2	-	TRBV28	TRBJ2-7
CASSPLRTGIEQFF	TGTGCCAGCAGCCCCTTAAGGACAGGGATTGAGCAGTTCTTC	TRBD1	-	TRBV9	TRBJ2-1
CASSLMTSHETQYF	TGTGCCAGCAGTTTGATGACTAGCCACGAGACCCAGTACTTC	TRBD2	-	TRBV27	TRBJ2-5
CASSVALEQYF	TGTGCCAGCAGTGTCGCCCTAGAGCAGTACTTC	-	-	TRBV12-3/TRBV12-4	TRBJ2-7
CASSWGQGGTDTQYF	TGTGCCAGCAGCTGGGGACAGGGGGGCACAGATACGCAGTATTTT	TRBD1	-	TRBV7-6	TRBJ2-3
CASSLLGGLKNTGELFF	TGTGCCAGCAGCCTCTTGGGGGGACTCAAGAACACCGGGGAGCTGTTTTTT	-	-	TRBV9	TRBJ2-2
CASSITGLSTGELFF	TGTGCCAGTAGTATTACCGGGTTGAGCACCGGGGAGCTGTTTTTT	-	-	TRBV19	TRBJ2-2
CASSHGGTSGNTIYF	TGTGCCAGCAGTCACGGGGGGACCTCTGGAAACACCATATATTTT	-	-	TRBV6-2/TRBV6-3	TRBJ1-3
CASSLVAEEAFF	TGTGCCAGCAGCTTAGTGGCGGAGGAAGCTTTCTTT	-	-	TRBV7-9	TRBJ1-1
CASSHRRQGVNGYTF	TGCGCCAGCAGTCATCGGAGACAGGGGGTTAATGGCTACACCTTC	TRBD1	-	TRBV23-1	TRBJ1-2
CASSLKGTSGRTEQYF	TGTGCCAGCAGCTTAAAAGGGACTAGCGGGAGGACCGAGCAGTACTTC	TRBD2	-	TRBV7-3	TRBJ2-7
CASSVPVGLAGGGYSEQYF	TGTGCCAGCAGCGTCCCGGTGGGACTAGCGGGAGGTGGGTACAGCGAGCAGTACTTC	TRBD2	-	TRBV9	TRBJ2-7
CASSMLGVTANEKLFF	TGTGCCAGCAGTATGCTGGGAGTAACTGCTAATGAAAAACTGTTTTTT	-	-	TRBV25-1	TRBJ1-4
CASSLGLNPDRTDTQYF	TGTGCCAGCAGCTTGGGGCTGAACCCCGATCGCACAGATACGCAGTATTTT	-	once	TRBV27	TRBJ2-3
CASSLGQGSGSPLHF	TGTGCCAGCAGCCTAGGACAGGGGTCCGGTTCACCCCTCCACTTT	TRBD1	-	TRBV9	TRBJ1-6
CASSRMALSTDTQYF	TGTGCCAGCAGTCGTATGGCCCTTAGCACAGATACGCAGTATTTT	-	-	TRBV27	TRBJ2-3
CATSRTGMGNQPQHF	TGTGCCACCAGCAGGACAGGTATGGGCAATCAGCCCCAGCATTTT	-	-	TRBV15	TRBJ1-5
CASSPTGGKGYTF	TGTGCCAGCAGCCCGACAGGGGGAAAAGGCTACACCTTC	TRBD1	-	TRBV7-3	TRBJ1-2
CASSVGQGTYEQYF	TGTGCCAGCAGTGTCGGGCAGGGAACCTACGAGCAGTACTTC	-	-	TRBV2	TRBJ2-7
CARTSGRAAKDGSYEQYF	TGTGCCAGGACTAGCGGGAGGGCCGCGAAAGATGGGTCCTACGAGCAGTACTTC	TRBD2	-	TRBV27	TRBJ2-7
CASSLKGGPYEQYF	TGTGCCAGCAGTTTAAAGGGAGGCCCCTACGAGCAGTACTTC	-	once	TRBV27	TRBJ2-7
CASSFLAESAKNIQYF	TGTGCCAGCAGCTTCCTTGCAGAATCGGCCAAAAACATTCAGTACTTC	-	-	TRBV7-8	TRBJ2-4
CASSAGLAGDLDEQFF	TGTGCCAGCAGTGCTGGACTAGCGGGAGATTTGGATGAGCAGTTCTTC	TRBD2	few	TRBV6-4	TRBJ2-1
CASSRGLGYEQYF	TGTGCCAGTAGCCGCGGACTAGGCTACGAGCAGTACTTC	TRBD2	-	TRBV19	TRBJ2-7
CASSLSPGGGTNEKLFF	TGTGCCAGCAGTTTATCACCTGGGGGAGGGACTAATGAAAAACTGTTTTTT	-	-	TRBV27	TRBJ1-4
CASSVRTEGQPQHF	TGTGCCAGCAGTGTCCGGACAGAAGGGCAGCCCCAGCATTTT	-	-	TRBV28	TRBJ1-5
CAISGSSSYEQYF	TGTGCCATCAGTGGTAGTAGCTCCTACGAGCAGTACTTC	-	-	TRBV10-3	TRBJ2-7
CASSETGFSQPQHF	TGTGCCAGCAGTGAGACAGGGTTTAGTCAGCCCCAGCATTTT	TRBD1	-	TRBV25-1	TRBJ1-5
CASSFGETQYF	TGCGCCAGCAGCTTCGGAGAGACCCAGTACTTC	-	-	TRBV5-1	TRBJ2-5
CASSPSNQPQHF	TGCGCCAGCAGCCCGAGTAATCAGCCCCAGCATTTT	-	-	TRBV10-2	TRBJ1-5
CASSVETRNTGELFF	TGTGCCAGCAGCGTAGAGACAAGAAACACCGGGGAGCTGTTTTTT	-	-	TRBV9	TRBJ2-2
CASSQESGSNYGYTF	TGTGCCAGCAGCCAAGAATCAGGCAGCAACTATGGCTACACCTTC	-	-	TRBV3-1/TRBV3-2	TRBJ1-2
CATSSSSYEQYF	TGTGCCACCAGTAGTAGCTCCTACGAGCAGTACTTC	-	few	TRBV24-1	TRBJ2-7
CASSLGLAGGIAKNIQYF	TGTGCCAGCAGCTTGGGACTAGCGGGAGGGATAGCCAAAAACATTCAGTACTTC	TRBD2	-	TRBV5-6	TRBJ2-4
CASSYGDRIYEQYF	TGTGCCAGCAGTTACGGGGACAGGATCTACGAGCAGTACTTC	TRBD1	-	TRBV6-5	TRBJ2-7